This T cell receptor beta chain was observed in a study of cytomegalovirus exposure and HLA in healthy donors. PCR was performed using 60 Vbeta and 13 Jbeta primers. Sequenced by immunoSEQ multiplex PCR; TCRdb stores in-frame clones only, minus some. This table has approximately 210,000 clones, about four fifths appearing once. Notes on this clone: No antigen is known for it.

Findings and caveats of the study: CMV serostatus was the sole immune exposure information available. TCR beta chain V- and J-gene trimming was linked, in a later analysis, to a missense variant in DCLRE1C. According to an earlier analysis, most TCR beta V segments yielded productive rearrangements about 90% or about 30% of the time.

Sequencing was carried out using PBMCs. This receptor was obtained from a woman in her 50s in good health and CMV-seropositive.

The CDR3 nucleotides read TGTGCCAGTCAGGACAGGGGTGGTAGCTATGGCTACACCTTC. Its translation: CASQDRGGSYGYTF. The chain uses TRBV25-1 and TRBJ1-2; 9 bases map to TRBD1. Germline V gene lookup returns CDR1 MGHDK and CDR2 SYGVNS. The junction had 9 bases not matched to a gene; V was cut back by 9 bases and J by 4 bases. The CDR3 is 14 amino acids.